This T cell receptor (beta chain) was profiled in a study of cytomegalovirus exposure and HLA in healthy donors. The study's findings and limits: According to an earlier analysis, most TCR beta V segments yielded productive rearrangements about 90% or about 30% of the time.

This clone came up once. Its antigen is unknown. Germline values: CDR1 KGHSH, CDR2 LQKENI. With V trimmed by 1 base and J by 0 bases, 5 bases remained unmatched. This CDR3 comprises 16 residues. A multiplex PCR was run with 60 Vbeta primers and 13 Jbeta primers. Some clones are missing from TCRdb's copy, which holds only in-frame ones; the method was immunoSEQ multiplex PCR. The sample holds roughly 96,000 clones, about four fifths seen once. J is TRBJ1-1 and V is TRBV18; 7 nucleotides line up with TRBD1. The sequenced sample consisted of PBMCs. This TCR came from a woman in her 70s in good health and CMV-seropositive. Written as DNA, the CDR3 is TGTGCCAGCTCACCACGTAACAGGGGCCTGAACACTGAAGCTTTCTTT. It translates to CASSPRNRGLNTEAFF. Combining the CDR3 with reference TRBV18 and TRBJ1-1 gives the whole variable domain NAGVMQNPRHLVRRRGQEARLRCSPMKGHSHVYWYRQLPEEGLKFMVYLQKENIIDESGMPKERFSAEFPKEGPSILRIQQVVRGDSAAYFCASSPRNRGLNTEAFFGQGTRLTVV.